The text below deals with one TCR beta chain. These data come from a study of cytomegalovirus exposure and HLA in healthy donors. Method: immunoSEQ multiplex PCR; TCRdb's copy keeps in-frame clones and lacks some. The sample carries approximately 100,000 clones, roughly 87% recorded once. Germline CDR1 reads SGDLS; CDR2 reads YYNGEE. V was pared by 3 bases and J by 0 bases, with 19 bases between. The CDR3 has 18 residues. Sequenced input: PBMCs. This chain links TRBV9 with TRBJ2-1, with a tentative D call TRBD2 (5 bases). This receptor was obtained from a woman in her 30s in good health and CMV-seronegative. The CDR3: CASSGRGSSTRSYNEQFF. CDR3 nucleotide sequence: TGTGCCAGCAGCGGAAGAGGGAGCTCCACGCGCTCCTACAATGAGCAGTTCTTC.